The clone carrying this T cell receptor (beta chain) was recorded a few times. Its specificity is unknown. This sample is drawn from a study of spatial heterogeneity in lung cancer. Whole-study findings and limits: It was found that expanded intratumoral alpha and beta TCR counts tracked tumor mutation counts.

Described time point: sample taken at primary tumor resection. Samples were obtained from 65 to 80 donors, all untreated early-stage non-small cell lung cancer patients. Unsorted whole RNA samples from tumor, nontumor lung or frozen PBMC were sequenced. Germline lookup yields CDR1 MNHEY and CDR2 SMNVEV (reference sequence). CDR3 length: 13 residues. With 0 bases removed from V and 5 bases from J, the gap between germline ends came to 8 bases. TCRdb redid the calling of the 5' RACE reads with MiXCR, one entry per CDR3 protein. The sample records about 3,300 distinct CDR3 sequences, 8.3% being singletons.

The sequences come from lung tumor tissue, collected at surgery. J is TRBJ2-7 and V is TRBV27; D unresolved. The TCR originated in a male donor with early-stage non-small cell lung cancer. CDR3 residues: CASSLSDRNEQYF. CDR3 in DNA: TGTGCCAGCAGTTTATCTGACCGGAACGAGCAGTACTTC.